One sample yielded the 30 T cell receptor beta chains listed below, sequenced in a study of cytomegalovirus exposure and HLA in healthy donors (dated by TCRdb to 2017 to 2019). The protocol used for the library was the immunoSEQ multiplex PCR assay. A mixture of 60 forward primers for TCR Vbeta segments and 13 reverse primers for TCR Jbeta segments was used in the multiplex PCR. This immuneACCESS table, as held by TCRdb, lists in-frame sequences with V and J called but not all clones. Of the missing ones, under half trace to an unresolved V gene in checked studies; the others have no known cause. This sample is represented by about 100,000 clones; approximately 73% of them were singletons. The ten largest clones capture about 4.2% of the sample. The sample taken for sequencing was PBMCs. Source of these receptors: a woman aged 45-65 years in good health and CMV-seropositive.

As DNA, the CDR3 is TGTGCCAGCAGCCGTCGGGGAAATAATTCACCCCTCCACTTT. It is translated as CASSRRGNNSPLHF. The chain links TRBV11-1 to TRBJ1-6; D unclear. The CDR3 has 14 residues. The V gene's germline CDR1 is SGHAT and CDR2 FQDESV (reference sequence). Trimming took off 5 bases at V and 5 bases at J, with 10 bases between the two ends.

The rearrangement joins TRBV7-9 to TRBJ2-7, with 9 bases identical to TRBD1. The V gene's germline CDR1 is SEHNR and CDR2 FQNEAQ (reference sequence). The CDR3 extends over 15 amino acids. V lost 5 bases, J lost 0 bases, and 5 bases stayed unmatched. The DNA for the CDR3 is TGTGCCAGCAGCAGGACAGGGGCAAGCTCCTACGAGCAGTACTTC. It translates to CASSRTGASSYEQYF.

The chain combines TRBV6-5 with TRBJ2-1; possible D gene TRBD2, 6 bases. This CDR3 has 13 residues. The V gene's germline CDR1 is MNHEY and CDR2 SVGAGI. The ends were cut back, 5 bases at V and 9 bases at J, with 14 bases in the middle. Here the CDR3 DNA reads TGTGCCAGCAGTCGCGGGCTCGGGGGTGAGCAGTTCTTC. Translated, it gives CASSRGLGGEQFF.

V usage is TRBV19 and J usage is TRBJ2-2; weak D call: TRBD1 (7 bases). The CDR3 is 13 residues long. Trimming left V 9 bases short and J 7 bases short, with 15 bases between. Germline CDR1 reads LNHDA; CDR2 reads SQIVND (reference sequence). The CDR3 protein is CASKTGRHGELFF. CDR3 bases: TGTGCCAGCAAGACAGGGAGGCACGGGGAGCTGTTTTTT.

The chain has TRBV13 and TRBJ2-1; maybe TRBD2 (7 bases). V lost 10 bases and J lost 5, with 24 bases in between. CDR3 length: 16 residues. CDR1 is PRHDT and CDR2 is FYEKMQ in the germline V gene (reference sequence). CDR3 sequence (DNA): TGTGCCACCAGGGAGGGGGGGGCCTCGGAGAACAATGAGCAGTTCTTC. This codes for CATREGGASENNEQFF.

The chain has TRBV4-2 and TRBJ1-2; 8 bases match TRBD1. The CDR3 runs to 15 residues. Germline V lookup: CDR1 LGHNA, CDR2 YNFKEQ. V lost 4 bases to trimming and J lost 6 bases; unmatched junction nucleotides: 10. The CDR3 region is CASSPGTGRMNGYTF. The CDR3 coding sequence is TGTGCCAGCAGCCCCGGGACAGGCCGAATGAATGGCTACACCTTC.

V and J are TRBV12-5 and TRBJ1-5, with D maybe TRBD1 (6 bases). The germline V and J ends were trimmed by 5 bases and 4 bases, with 6 bases remaining between them. CDR3 length: 12 residues. Germline V CDR1 and CDR2: LGHNT, FRNRAP. CDR3: CASGTGNQPQHF. The CDR3, as DNA: TGTGCTAGTGGTACAGGGAATCAGCCCCAGCATTTT.

The V gene is TRBV11-1, the J gene TRBJ2-1, with TRBD1 as a possible D gene (5 bases). From germline, CDR1 is SGHAT and CDR2 FQDESV (reference sequence). This CDR3 is 13 amino acids long. V dropped 3 bases and J dropped 8 bases, with 11 bases sitting between them. As DNA, the CDR3 is TGTGCCAGCAGCTTGGGGCCCATCGATGAGCAGTTCTTC. Its translation: CASSLGPIDEQFF. Filled out from reference TRBV11-1 and TRBJ2-1, the complete variable domain reads EAEVAQSPRYKITEKSQAVAFWCDPISGHATLYWYRQILGQGPELLVQFQDESVVDDSQLPKDRFSAERLKGVDSTLKIQPAELGDSAMYLCASSLGPIDEQFFGPGTRLTVL.

This clone has only a few counts. The chain combines TRBV5-3 with TRBJ2-1; 10 bases align to TRBD2. TRBV5-3 belongs to the ORF category, with a function that is uncertain. V shed 9 bases, J shed 3 bases, and the junction held 9 bases outside the gene matches. The CDR3 length is 15 residues. CDR3 nucleotides: TGTGCCAATAAACTACTAGCGGGGATCTACAATGAGCAGTTCTTC. The encoded protein is CANKLLAGIYNEQFF.

The chain uses TRBV15 and TRBJ2-7, with 8 bases lining up with TRBD1. Germline V gives CDR1 LNHNV, CDR2 YYDKDF (reference sequence). Trimming cost V 1 base and J 4 bases; bases outside gene matches: 12. The CDR3 has 17 residues. DNA of the CDR3: TGTGCCACCAGCAGAGGCCAGTCGACTGACAGGGGTTACGAGCAGTACTTC. Protein: CATSRGQSTDRGYEQYF.

This clone was recorded once. V usage is TRBV19 and J usage is TRBJ2-5; D gene uncertain. The CDR3 is made up of 13 amino acids. Germline CDR1 is LNHDA and CDR2 is SQIVND (reference sequence). Trimming stripped 6 bases from V and 4 bases from J, with 12 bases between. The CDR3 here is CASRNPGGETQYF. The CDR3, as DNA: TGTGCCAGTAGAAACCCGGGTGGAGAGACCCAGTACTTC.

This sequence joins TRBV6-6 and TRBJ2-3; 10 nucleotides align to TRBD2. J was trimmed by 4 bases and V by 2 bases; bases with no gene match: 3. Germline CDR1 is MNHNY and CDR2 is SVGAGI (reference sequence). The CDR3 extends over 15 amino acids. CDR3: CASSYLAGDSDTQYF. The CDR3 nucleotides read TGTGCCAGCAGTTACCTAGCGGGGGACTCAGATACGCAGTATTTT.

This clone was seen more than once but under ten times. The chain uses TRBV13 and TRBJ2-2; D call uncertain. Trimming removed 5 bases from V and 0 bases from J, with 13 bases in between. The length of the CDR3 is 16 residues. The germline gives CDR1 PRHDT, CDR2 FYEKMQ (reference sequence). The CDR3 DNA sequence: TGTGCCAGCAGCCGGCTTCAGACATCGAACACCGGGGAGCTGTTTTTT. Translation: CASSRLQTSNTGELFF.

The chain links TRBV10-2 to TRBJ2-2; possible D gene TRBD1, 6 bases. Germline V gene lookup returns CDR1 WSHSY and CDR2 SAAADI. The CDR3 spans 15 residues. V shed 0 bases and J shed 6 bases, with 11 bases lying between them. Here the CDR3 DNA reads TGCGCCAGCAGTGAGTCTAAGGGGGTAGCCGGGGAGCTGTTTTTT. It translates to CASSESKGVAGELFF.

The V and J genes are TRBV27 and TRBJ1-2; 7 bases match TRBD1. The CDR3 has 15 amino acids. J lost 8 bases, V lost 5 bases, and 14 bases had no gene match. Germline V CDR1 and CDR2: MNHEY, SMNVEV (reference sequence). The DNA for the CDR3 is TGTGCCAGCAGTCCTTGGGACAGCGCCTCAACAGGCTACACCTTC. Its protein product is CASSPWDSASTGYTF.

This clone has a single count. The chain links TRBV6-1 to TRBJ1-1; D call uncertain. The length of the CDR3 is 13 residues. V shed 3 bases and J shed 11 bases, with 16 bases lying between them. Germline V lookup: CDR1 MNHNS, CDR2 SASEGT. CDR3 nucleotides: TGTGCCAGCAGTGAGTCACATCAGCTAGCGGCTTTCTTT. Translation: CASSESHQLAAFF.

The chain links TRBV27 to TRBJ2-1; 16 bases fit TRBD2. V lost 2 bases to trimming and J lost 2 bases; unmatched junction nucleotides: 6. The CDR3 extends over 19 amino acids. From germline, CDR1 is MNHEY and CDR2 SMNVEV (reference sequence). The CDR3: CASSLGGLAGGGAYNEQFF. For the CDR3, the DNA is TGTGCCAGCAGTTTAGGGGGACTAGCGGGAGGGGGGGCCTACAATGAGCAGTTCTTC.

The rearrangement joins TRBV11-2 to TRBJ2-5, with a tentative D call TRBD2 (5 bases). Looked up from germline, CDR1 is SGHAT and CDR2 is FQNNGV. CDR3 size: 13 residues. V was cut by 5 bases and J by 5 bases, with 12 bases left in between. CDR3 nucleotides: TGTGCCAGCAGCAAACTGGAGGCGGAGACCCAGTACTTC. As protein: CASSKLEAETQYF.

The chain has TRBV16 and TRBJ1-2, with 8 bases aligning to TRBD1. Germline V gene data show CDR1 as KGHSY and CDR2 as FQNENV. CDR3 size: 15 residues. The ends lost 4 bases at V and 5 bases at J; junction bases unmatched: 9. The chain's CDR3 is CASSRPDRVQYGYTF. As DNA, the CDR3 is TGTGCCAGCAGCCGTCCGGACAGGGTACAATATGGCTACACCTTC.

CDR3 sequence reads: CASTSPKETYEQYF. In DNA form, the CDR3 reads TGTGCCAGCACTTCACCCAAGGAGACCTACGAGCAGTACTTC. This chain uses TRBV11-2 with TRBJ2-7; no clear D. Germline CDR1 reads SGHAT; CDR2 reads FQNNGV. This CDR3 has 14 residues. V was trimmed by 7 bases and J by 2 bases, leaving 15 bases between them.

This chain links TRBV5-1 with TRBJ2-5; 10 bases line up with TRBD1. The CDR3 consists of 14 residues. The V and J ends lost 4 bases and 5 bases, in that order; junction bases with no gene match: 5. CDR1 is SGHRS and CDR2 is YFSETQ in the germline V gene. CDR3 sequence: CASSAGQGVETQYF. The CDR3 DNA reads as TGCGCCAGCAGCGCAGGACAGGGGGTTGAGACCCAGTACTTC.

The V and J genes are TRBV27 and TRBJ2-1; 11 bases map to TRBD2. This CDR3 comprises 18 residues. Per germline, CDR1 MNHEY and CDR2 SMNVEV (reference sequence). The V segment lost 5 bases and the J segment 0 bases; nucleotides outside the gene matches: 9. This chain's CDR3 is CASSQVTSGGRSYNEQFF. The CDR3 DNA sequence: TGTGCCAGCAGTCAGGTAACTAGCGGGGGTCGCTCCTACAATGAGCAGTTCTTC.

The chain links TRBV30 to TRBJ2-2; a possible D gene is TRBD1 (7 bases). CDR1 is GTSNPN, CDR2 SVGIG, per germline (reference sequence). The CDR3 spans 16 residues. Deletions cut 2 bases from V and 6 bases from J, with 19 bases between. The CDR3 DNA reads TGTGCCTGGAGTCCTTGGGGAGGCAGGGGGTCCGGGGAGCTGTTTTTT. This encodes CAWSPWGGRGSGELFF. Supplemented by reference TRBV30 and TRBJ2-2, the full variable domain reads SQTIHQWPATLVQPVGSPLSLECTVEGTSNPNLYWYRQAAGRGLQLLFYSVGIGQISSEVPQNLSASRPQDRQFILSSKKLLLSDSGFYLCAWSPWGGRGSGELFFGEGSRLTVL.

The chain carries TRBV18 and TRBJ1-5; D ambiguous. There are 13 residues in the CDR3. Trimming stripped 2 bases from V and 4 bases from J, with 6 bases between. Germline V gene sequence: CDR1 KGHSH, CDR2 LQKENI. The CDR3 is CASSPSENQPQHF. CDR3 sequence (DNA): TGTGCCAGCTCACCATCAGAAAATCAGCCCCAGCATTTT.

The rearrangement joins TRBV19 to TRBJ2-7, with 12 bases fitting TRBD2. The CDR3 has 15 amino acids. From germline, CDR1 is LNHDA and CDR2 SQIVND (reference sequence). The ends lost 4 bases at V and 6 bases at J; junction bases unmatched: 7. The CDR3 coding sequence is TGTGCCAGTAGTACCTGGGGACTAGCGGGCGGCGAGCAGTACTTC. Translated, it gives CASSTWGLAGGEQYF.

CDR3 region: CASRDRGRADTQYF. CDR3 nucleotides: TGTGCCAGTCGGGACAGGGGGCGGGCGGATACGCAGTATTTT. This rearrangement joins TRBV19 to TRBJ2-3; 12 nucleotides agree with TRBD1. Unmatched junction bases numbered 6, after V lost 8 bases and J lost 6 bases. This CDR3 has 14 amino acids. Germline assignment: CDR1 LNHDA and CDR2 SQIVND (reference sequence). Complete variable domain (other parts from reference TRBV19 and TRBJ2-3): DGGITQSPKYLFRKEGQNVTLSCEQNLNHDAMYWYRQDPGQGLRLIYYSQIVNDFQKGDIAEGYSVSREKKESFPLTVTSAQKNPTAFYLCASRDRGRADTQYFGPGTRLTVL.

This clone was counted only a few times. This chain joins TRBV6-5 and TRBJ2-5; the D is unclear. The germline gives CDR1 MNHEY, CDR2 SVGAGI. V lost 4 bases and J 2 bases, leaving 5 bases between the germline ends. The CDR3 runs 12 residues. The CDR3 DNA is TGTGCCAGCAGTTCCCTACAAGAGACCCAGTACTTC. It yields the protein CASSSLQETQYF.

This sequence joins TRBV9 and TRBJ2-1, with TRBD2 identical over 14 bases. V shed 1 base, J shed 6 bases, and the junction held 6 bases outside the gene matches. Per the germline V gene, CDR1 is SGDLS and CDR2 is YYNGEE. The CDR3 is made up of 17 amino acids. The CDR3 DNA reads TGTGCCAGCAGCGTACCCCGACTAGCGGGAGGGATCAATGAGCAGTTCTTC. Its protein product is CASSVPRLAGGINEQFF.

The rearrangement joins TRBV5-1 to TRBJ1-5, with 8 bases that match TRBD1. J gave up 7 bases and V 5 bases, and 17 bases lay outside the gene matches. The CDR3 is made up of 17 amino acids. The germline V gene has CDR1 SGHRS and CDR2 YFSETQ. CDR3 protein: CASRLRPGGEDIQPQHF. The CDR3, as DNA: TGCGCCAGCAGACTTCGCCCAGGGGGCGAAGATATCCAGCCCCAGCATTTT.

This clone occurred a few times. The chain combines TRBV9 with TRBJ1-2; D remains unclear. The CDR3 loop spans 15 amino acids. V was shortened by 0 bases and J by 0 bases, with 9 bases between the two germline ends. Germline V gene data show CDR1 as SGDLS and CDR2 as YYNGEE. This chain's CDR3 is CASSVGAISNYGYTF. CDR3 sequence (DNA): TGTGCCAGCAGCGTAGGGGCCATATCTAACTATGGCTACACCTTC.